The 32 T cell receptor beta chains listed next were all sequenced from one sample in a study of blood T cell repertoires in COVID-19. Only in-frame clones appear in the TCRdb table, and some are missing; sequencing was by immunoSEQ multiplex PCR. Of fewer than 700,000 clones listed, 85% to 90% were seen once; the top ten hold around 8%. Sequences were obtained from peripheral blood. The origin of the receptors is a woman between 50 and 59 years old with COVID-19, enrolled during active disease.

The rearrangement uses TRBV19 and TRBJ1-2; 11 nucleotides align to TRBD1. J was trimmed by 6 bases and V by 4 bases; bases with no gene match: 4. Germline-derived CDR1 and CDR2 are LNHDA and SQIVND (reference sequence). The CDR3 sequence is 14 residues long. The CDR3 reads CASSSGQGADGYTF. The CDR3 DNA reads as TGTGCCAGTAGTAGCGGACAGGGGGCGGATGGCTACACCTTC.

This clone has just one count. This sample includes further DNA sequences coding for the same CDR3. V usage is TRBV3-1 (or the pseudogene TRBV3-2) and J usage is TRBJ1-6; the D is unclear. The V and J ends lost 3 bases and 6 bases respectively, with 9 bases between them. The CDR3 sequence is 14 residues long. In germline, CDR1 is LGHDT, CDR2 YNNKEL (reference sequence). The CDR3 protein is CASSQGRSNSPLHF. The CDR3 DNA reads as TGTGCCAGCAGCCAGGGGAGAAGTAATTCACCCCTCCACTTT.

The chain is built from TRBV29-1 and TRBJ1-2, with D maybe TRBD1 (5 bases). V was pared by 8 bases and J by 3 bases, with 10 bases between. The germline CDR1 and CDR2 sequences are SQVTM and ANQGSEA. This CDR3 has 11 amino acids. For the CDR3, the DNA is TGCAGCTCCGGGGGAGACTATGGCTACACCTTC. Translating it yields CSSGGDYGYTF.

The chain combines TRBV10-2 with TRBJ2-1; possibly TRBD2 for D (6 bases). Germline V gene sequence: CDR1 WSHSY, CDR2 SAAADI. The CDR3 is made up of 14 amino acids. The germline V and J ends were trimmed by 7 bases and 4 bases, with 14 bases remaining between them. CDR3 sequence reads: CASTSGLDYNEQFF. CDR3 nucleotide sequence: TGCGCCAGCACATCGGGACTGGATTACAATGAGCAGTTCTTC.

The CDR3, as DNA: TGTGCCAGCAGCGAAGGGGACAGGGGAAAACTGTTTTTT. Its protein is CASSEGDRGKLFF. The V and J genes are TRBV7-2 and TRBJ1-4, with TRBD1 matching over 10 bases. The germline V gene has CDR1 SGHTA and CDR2 FQGNSA. Trimming removed 5 bases from V and 10 bases from J; junction bases left unmatched: 4. This CDR3 contains 13 residues.

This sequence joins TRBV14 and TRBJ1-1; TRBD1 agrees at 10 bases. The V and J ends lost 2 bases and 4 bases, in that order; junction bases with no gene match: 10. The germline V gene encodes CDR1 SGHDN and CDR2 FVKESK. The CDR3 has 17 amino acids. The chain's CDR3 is CASSQPPGQGVTTEAFF. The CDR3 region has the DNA TGTGCCAGCAGCCAACCCCCTGGACAGGGGGTAACCACTGAAGCTTTCTTT. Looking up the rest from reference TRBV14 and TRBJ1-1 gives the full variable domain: EAGVTQFPSHSVIEKGQTVTLRCDPISGHDNLYWYRRVMGKEIKFLLHFVKESKQDESGMPNNRFLAERTGGTYSTLKVQPAELEDSGVYFCASSQPPGQGVTTEAFFGQGTRLTVV.

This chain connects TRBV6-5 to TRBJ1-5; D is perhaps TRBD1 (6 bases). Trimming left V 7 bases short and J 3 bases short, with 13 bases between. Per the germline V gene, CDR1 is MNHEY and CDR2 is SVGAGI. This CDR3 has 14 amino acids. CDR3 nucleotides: TGTGCCAGCAACGAAAACAGGGCCAATCAGCCCCAGCATTTT. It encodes CASNENRANQPQHF.

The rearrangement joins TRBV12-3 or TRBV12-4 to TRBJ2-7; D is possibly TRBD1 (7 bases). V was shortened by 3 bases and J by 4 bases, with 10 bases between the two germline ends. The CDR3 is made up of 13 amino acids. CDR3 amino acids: CASSLTGRYEQYF. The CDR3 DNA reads TGTGCCAGCAGTTTGACAGGGAGGTACGAGCAGTACTTC.

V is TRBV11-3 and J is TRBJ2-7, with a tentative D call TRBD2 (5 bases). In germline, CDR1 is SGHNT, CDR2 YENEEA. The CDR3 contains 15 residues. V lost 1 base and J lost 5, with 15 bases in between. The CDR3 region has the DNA TGTGCCAGCAGCTTAGGAACTCCGGGGTATGACGAGCAGTACTTC. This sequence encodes CASSLGTPGYDEQYF.

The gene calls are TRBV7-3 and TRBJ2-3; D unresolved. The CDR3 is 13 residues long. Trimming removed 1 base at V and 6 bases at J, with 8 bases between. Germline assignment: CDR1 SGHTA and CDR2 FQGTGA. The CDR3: CASSLISGDTQYF. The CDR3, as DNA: TGTGCCAGCAGCTTAATATCTGGCGATACGCAGTATTTT.

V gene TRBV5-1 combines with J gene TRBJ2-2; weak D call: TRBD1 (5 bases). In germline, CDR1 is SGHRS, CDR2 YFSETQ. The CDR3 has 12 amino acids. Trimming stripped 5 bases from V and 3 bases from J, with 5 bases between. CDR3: CASRGDTGELFF. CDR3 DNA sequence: TGCGCCAGCAGAGGGGACACCGGGGAGCTGTTTTTT.

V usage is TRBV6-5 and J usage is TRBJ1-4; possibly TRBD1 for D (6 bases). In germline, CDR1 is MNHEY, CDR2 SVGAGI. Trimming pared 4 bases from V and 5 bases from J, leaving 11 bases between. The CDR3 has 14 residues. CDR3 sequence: CASSSTGPNEKLFF. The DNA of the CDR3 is TGTGCCAGCAGTTCAACAGGGCCCAATGAAAAACTGTTTTTT.

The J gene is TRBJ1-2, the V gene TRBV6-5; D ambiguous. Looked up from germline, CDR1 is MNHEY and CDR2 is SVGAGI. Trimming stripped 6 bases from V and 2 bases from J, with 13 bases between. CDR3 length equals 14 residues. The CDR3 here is CASRPAPTNYGYTF. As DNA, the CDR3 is TGTGCCAGCAGACCGGCGCCGACAAACTATGGCTACACCTTC.

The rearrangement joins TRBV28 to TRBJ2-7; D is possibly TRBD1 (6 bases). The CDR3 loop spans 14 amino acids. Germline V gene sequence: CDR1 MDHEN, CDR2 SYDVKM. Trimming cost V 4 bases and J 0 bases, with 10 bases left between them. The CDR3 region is CASSSWDNSYEQYF. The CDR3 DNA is TGTGCCAGCAGTTCATGGGACAACTCCTACGAGCAGTACTTC.

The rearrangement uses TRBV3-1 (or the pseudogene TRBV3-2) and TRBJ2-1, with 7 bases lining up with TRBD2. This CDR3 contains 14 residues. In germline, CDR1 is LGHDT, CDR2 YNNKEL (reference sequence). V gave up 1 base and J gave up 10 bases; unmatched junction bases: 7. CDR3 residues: CASSQAGTTREQFF. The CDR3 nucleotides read TGTGCCAGCAGCCAAGCAGGGACTACACGGGAGCAGTTCTTC.

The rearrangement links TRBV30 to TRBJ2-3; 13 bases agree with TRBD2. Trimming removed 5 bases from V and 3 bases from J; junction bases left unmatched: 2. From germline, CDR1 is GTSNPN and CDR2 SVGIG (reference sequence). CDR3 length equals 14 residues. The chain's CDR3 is CAWGLAGETDTQYF. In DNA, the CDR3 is TGTGCCTGGGGACTAGCGGGGGAGACAGATACGCAGTATTTT.

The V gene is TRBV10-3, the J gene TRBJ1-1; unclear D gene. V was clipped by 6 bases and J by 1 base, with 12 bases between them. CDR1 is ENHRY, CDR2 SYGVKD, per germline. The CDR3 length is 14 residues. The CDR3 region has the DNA TGTGCCATCAGCAAAAAGACACAGAACACTGAAGCTTTCTTT. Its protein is CAISKKTQNTEAFF.

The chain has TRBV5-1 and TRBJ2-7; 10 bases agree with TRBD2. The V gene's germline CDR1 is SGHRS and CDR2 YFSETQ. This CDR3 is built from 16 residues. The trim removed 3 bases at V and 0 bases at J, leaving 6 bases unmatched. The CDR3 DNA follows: TGCGCCAGCAGCTCAGGGGCTAGCGGGAGCTCCTACGAGCAGTACTTC. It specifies CASSSGASGSSYEQYF.

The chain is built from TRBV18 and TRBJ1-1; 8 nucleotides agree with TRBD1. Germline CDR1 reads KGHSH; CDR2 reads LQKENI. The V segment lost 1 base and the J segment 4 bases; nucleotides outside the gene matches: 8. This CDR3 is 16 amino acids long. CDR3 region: CASSPLTTGGSTEAFF. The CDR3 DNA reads TGTGCCAGCTCACCACTGACCACAGGGGGAAGCACTGAAGCTTTCTTT.

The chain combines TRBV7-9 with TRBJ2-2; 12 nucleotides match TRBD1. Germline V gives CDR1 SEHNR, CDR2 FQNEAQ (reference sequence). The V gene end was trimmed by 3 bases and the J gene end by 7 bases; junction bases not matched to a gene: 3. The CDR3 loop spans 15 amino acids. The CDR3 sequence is CASSLGQGAVGELFF. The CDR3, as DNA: TGTGCCAGCAGCTTGGGACAGGGGGCTGTCGGGGAGCTGTTTTTT. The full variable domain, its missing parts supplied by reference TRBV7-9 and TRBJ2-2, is DTGVSQNPRHKITKRGQNVTFRCDPISEHNRLYWYRQTLGQGPEFLTYFQNEAQLEKSRLLSDRFSAERPKGSFSTLEIQRTEQGDSAMYLCASSLGQGAVGELFFGEGSRLTVL.

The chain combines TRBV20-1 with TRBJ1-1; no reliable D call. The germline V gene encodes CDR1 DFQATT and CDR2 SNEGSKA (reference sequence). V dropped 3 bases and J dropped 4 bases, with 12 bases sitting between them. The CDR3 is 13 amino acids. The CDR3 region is CSASYGSGTEAFF. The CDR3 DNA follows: TGCAGTGCTAGTTACGGTTCGGGCACTGAAGCTTTCTTT.

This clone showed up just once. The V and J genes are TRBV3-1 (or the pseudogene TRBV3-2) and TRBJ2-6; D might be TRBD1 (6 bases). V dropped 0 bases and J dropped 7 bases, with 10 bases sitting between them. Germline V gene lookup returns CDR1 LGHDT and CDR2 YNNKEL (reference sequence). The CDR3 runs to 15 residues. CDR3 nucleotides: TGTGCCAGCAGCCAAGATGGACAGCTAGCCAACGTCCTGACTTTC. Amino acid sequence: CASSQDGQLANVLTF.

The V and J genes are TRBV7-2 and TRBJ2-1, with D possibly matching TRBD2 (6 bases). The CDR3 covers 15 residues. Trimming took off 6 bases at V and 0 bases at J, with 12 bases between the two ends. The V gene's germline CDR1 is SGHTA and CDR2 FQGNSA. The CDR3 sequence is CASRAGGASYNEQFF. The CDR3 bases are TGTGCCAGCAGGGCCGGAGGGGCCTCCTACAATGAGCAGTTCTTC.

CDR3 in DNA: TGTGCCGGAAGCGGGGACTCCAATGAGCAGTTCTTC. It yields the protein CAGSGDSNEQFF. The V call is TRBV6-4, the J call TRBJ2-1; 7 bases fit TRBD2. From germline, CDR1 is MRHNA and CDR2 SNTAGT. Trimming took 11 bases from V and 6 from J; bases not matched to a gene: 7. CDR3 length: 12 residues.

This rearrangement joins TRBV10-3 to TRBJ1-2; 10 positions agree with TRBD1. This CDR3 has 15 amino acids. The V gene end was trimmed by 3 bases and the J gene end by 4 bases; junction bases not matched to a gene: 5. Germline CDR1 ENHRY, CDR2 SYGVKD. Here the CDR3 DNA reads TGTGCCATCAGTGACCCGGGACAGGGGACCTATGGCTACACCTTC. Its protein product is CAISDPGQGTYGYTF.

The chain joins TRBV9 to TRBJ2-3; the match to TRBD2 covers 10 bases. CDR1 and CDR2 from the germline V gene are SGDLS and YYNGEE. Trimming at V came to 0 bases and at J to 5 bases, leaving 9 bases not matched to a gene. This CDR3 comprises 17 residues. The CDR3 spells CASSVVSQRGGRDTQYF. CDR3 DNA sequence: TGTGCCAGCAGCGTAGTGTCCCAGCGGGGGGGCCGAGATACGCAGTATTTT.

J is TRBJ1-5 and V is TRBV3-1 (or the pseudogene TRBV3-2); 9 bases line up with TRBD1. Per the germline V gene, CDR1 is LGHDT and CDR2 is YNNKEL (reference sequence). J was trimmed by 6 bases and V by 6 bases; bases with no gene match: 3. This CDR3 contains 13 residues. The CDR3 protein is CASSRQGGQPQHF. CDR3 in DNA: TGTGCCAGCAGTCGACAGGGGGGTCAGCCCCAGCATTTT.

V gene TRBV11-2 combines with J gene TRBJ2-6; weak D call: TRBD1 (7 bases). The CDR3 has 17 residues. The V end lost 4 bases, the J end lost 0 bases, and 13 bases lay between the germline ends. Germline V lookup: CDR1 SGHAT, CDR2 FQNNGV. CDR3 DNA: TGTGCCAGCAGCTCCTACAGGGGAGGCTCTGGGGCCAACGTCCTGACTTTC. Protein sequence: CASSSYRGGSGANVLTF. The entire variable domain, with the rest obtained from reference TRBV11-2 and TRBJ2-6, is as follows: EAGVAQSPRYKIIEKRQSVAFWCNPISGHATLYWYQQILGQGPKLLIQFQNNGVVDDSQLPKDRFSAERLKGVDSTLKIQPAKLEDSAVYLCASSSYRGGSGANVLTFGAGSRLTVL.

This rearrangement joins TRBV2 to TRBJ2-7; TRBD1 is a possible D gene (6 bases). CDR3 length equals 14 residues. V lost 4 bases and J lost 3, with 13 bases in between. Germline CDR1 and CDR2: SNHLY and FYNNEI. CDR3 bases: TGTGCCAGCAGTGGGGGCAGGGGTAACTACGAGCAGTACTTC. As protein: CASSGGRGNYEQYF.

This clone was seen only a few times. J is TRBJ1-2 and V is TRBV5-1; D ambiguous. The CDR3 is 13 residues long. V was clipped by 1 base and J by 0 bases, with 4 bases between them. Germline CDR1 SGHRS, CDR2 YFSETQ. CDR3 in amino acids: CASSLTANYGYTF. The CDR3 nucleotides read TGCGCCAGCAGCTTGACAGCTAACTATGGCTACACCTTC.

Written as DNA, the CDR3 is TGTGCCAGCAGCAACGGTCCAAACACTGAAGCTTTCTTT. It specifies CASSNGPNTEAFF. The V call is TRBV7-2, the J call TRBJ1-1, with D hard to call. The germline V and J ends were trimmed by 5 bases and 2 bases, with 9 bases remaining between them. The germline V gene has CDR1 SGHTA and CDR2 FQGNSA. The CDR3 loop spans 13 amino acids.

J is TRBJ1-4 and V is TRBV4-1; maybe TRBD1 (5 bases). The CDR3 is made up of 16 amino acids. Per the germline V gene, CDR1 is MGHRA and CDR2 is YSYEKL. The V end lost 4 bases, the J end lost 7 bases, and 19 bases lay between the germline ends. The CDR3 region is CASSLPRGERGEKLFF. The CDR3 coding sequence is TGCGCCAGCAGCCTCCCACGGGGGGAAAGGGGTGAAAAACTGTTTTTT.